The clone carrying this TCR beta chain was detected ten times or more. Its antigen is as yet unknown. The data are from a study of neurological immune-mediated disorders. Findings and caveats of the study: HTLV-1-associated myelopathy ranked highest for TCR clonal expansion and multiple sclerosis lowest, beneath healthy controls.

V lost 3 bases and J 5 bases, leaving 20 bases between the germline ends. The CDR3 is 16 residues long. CDR1 SGHVS and CDR2 FQNEAQ come from the germline V gene. It was by 5'RACE with 10-nucleotide random UMIs that the cDNA was made. TCRdb processed the 5' RACE reads anew with MiXCR; each CDR3 protein has one entry. The table shows 30,000 or so distinct CDR3 sequences, with roughly 4.4% occurring only once. PBMCs numbering 2 million and stored at -80 C yielded the unsorted libraries. This rearrangement joins TRBV7-8 to TRBJ2-7; D possibly uses TRBD1 or TRBD2 (6 bases each). Sequences were obtained from PBMCs. The TCR was taken from a man aged 18 to 29 in good health. The CDR3 nucleotides are TGTGCCAGCAGCTTGGGGGCGTGGGGGGCCCCTGACGAGCAGTACTTC. It codes for CASSLGAWGAPDEQYF.